This paragraph covers one T cell receptor beta chain sequence. Other nucleotide sequences in the sample specify the same CDR3. The data were taken from a study of shared clonotypes between healthy human individuals. Sequencing used immunoSEQ multiplex PCR; TCRdb keeps in-frame clones, though not all of them. The top ten hold approximately 1.2% of the sample, which has about 1,500,000 clones, approximately 96% seen once. The V and J ends lost 5 bases and 0 bases, in that order; junction bases with no gene match: 4. The CDR3 consists of 16 residues. In germline, CDR1 is SEHNR, CDR2 FQNEAQ (reference sequence).

This chain connects TRBV7-9 to TRBJ2-3; 11 bases map to TRBD2. The receptor was isolated from a man aged 25 to 40 in good health. The sample consisted of naive CD4+ T cells sorted from blood. Documented subset: CD45RA+ positively selected. The CDR3 nucleotides are TGTGCCAGCAGCCGGACTAGCGGGCTGAGCACAGATACGCAGTATTTT. It codes for CASSRTSGLSTDTQYF.